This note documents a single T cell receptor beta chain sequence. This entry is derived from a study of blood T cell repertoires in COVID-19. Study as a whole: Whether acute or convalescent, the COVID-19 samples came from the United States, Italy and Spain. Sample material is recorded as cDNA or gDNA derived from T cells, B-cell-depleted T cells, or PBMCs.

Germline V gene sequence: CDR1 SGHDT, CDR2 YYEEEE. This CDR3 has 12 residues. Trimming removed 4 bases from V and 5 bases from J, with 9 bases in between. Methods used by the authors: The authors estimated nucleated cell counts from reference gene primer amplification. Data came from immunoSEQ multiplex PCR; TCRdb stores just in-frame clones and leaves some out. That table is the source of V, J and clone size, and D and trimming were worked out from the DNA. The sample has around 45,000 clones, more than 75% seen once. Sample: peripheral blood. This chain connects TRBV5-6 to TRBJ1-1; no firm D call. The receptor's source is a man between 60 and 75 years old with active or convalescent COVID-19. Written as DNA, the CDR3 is TGTGCCAGCAGCATCGTATTTACTGAAGCTTTCTTT. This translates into CASSIVFTEAFF. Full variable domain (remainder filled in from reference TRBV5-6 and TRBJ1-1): DAGVTQSPTHLIKTRGQQVTLRCSPKSGHDTVSWYQQALGQGPQFIFQYYEEEERQRGNFPDRFSGHQFPNYSSELNVNALLLGDSALYLCASSIVFTEAFFGQGTRLTVV.